The 6 T cell receptor beta chains reported below all come from one sample, sequenced in a study of blood T cell repertoires in COVID-19. The protocol was immunoSEQ multiplex PCR, while the TCRdb copy is restricted to in-frame clones and leaves out a portion. The table shows over 150,000 clones, with approximately 86% occurring only once. The sequencing sample was made of peripheral blood. Every receptor here comes from a man between 60 and 75 years old with COVID-19, enrolled during active disease.

The chain has TRBV11-3 and TRBJ2-1; no clear D. CDR1 SGHNT and CDR2 YENEEA come from the germline V gene. This CDR3 has 19 residues. V lost 3 bases, J lost 8 bases, and 29 bases lay in between. This CDR3 reads CASSLSLPLYSPNGDEQFF. The CDR3 DNA reads TGTGCCAGCAGCTTGTCACTCCCCCTTTATAGCCCAAACGGAGATGAGCAGTTCTTC.

The V call is TRBV19, the J call TRBJ2-1; D is perhaps TRBD2 (5 bases). The length of the CDR3 is 13 residues. The germline V and J ends were trimmed by 3 bases and 8 bases, with 11 bases remaining between them. From germline, CDR1 is LNHDA and CDR2 SQIVND (reference sequence). The chain's CDR3 is CASSISSSYEQFF. In DNA, the CDR3 is TGTGCCAGTAGTATTTCTAGCTCCTATGAGCAGTTCTTC. Complete variable domain (other parts from reference TRBV19 and TRBJ2-1): DGGITQSPKYLFRKEGQNVTLSCEQNLNHDAMYWYRQDPGQGLRLIYYSQIVNDFQKGDIAEGYSVSREKKESFPLTVTSAQKNPTAFYLCASSISSSYEQFFGPGTRLTVL.

The J gene is TRBJ1-1, the V gene TRBV6-5; 9 bases fit TRBD1. Germline V CDR1 and CDR2: MNHEY, SVGAGI. The CDR3 is made up of 13 amino acids. With V trimmed by 9 bases and J by 7 bases, 9 bases remained unmatched. The DNA for the CDR3 is TGTGCCAGTTCACAGGGGGCGCAAGGTGAAGCTTTCTTT. Encoded protein: CASSQGAQGEAFF.

The chain is built from TRBV27 and TRBJ1-1; unclear D gene. CDR1 is MNHEY and CDR2 is SMNVEV in the germline V gene (reference sequence). V lost 0 bases and J 1 base, leaving 9 bases between the germline ends. The CDR3 has 15 residues. The CDR3 DNA sequence: TGTGCCAGCAGTTTATCTCCGGGAGGGAACACTGAAGCTTTCTTT. It yields the protein CASSLSPGGNTEAFF.

This sequence joins TRBV7-2 and TRBJ1-5, with TRBD1 matching over 8 bases. The CDR3 contains 15 residues. V lost 5 bases and J lost 3; bases outside the gene matches: 6. Germline V gives CDR1 SGHTA, CDR2 FQGNSA. CDR3 bases: TGTGCCAGCAGCATTGGACAGGGTACCAATCAGCCCCAGCATTTT. Residues: CASSIGQGTNQPQHF.

V usage is TRBV7-8 and J usage is TRBJ2-1; a weak D match, TRBD2 (5 bases). CDR3 length: 15 residues. The V end was cut by 3 bases, the J end by 0 bases, with 9 bases between. The germline V gene encodes CDR1 SGHVS and CDR2 FQNEAQ. DNA for the CDR3: TGTGCCAGCAGCTTCAGCGGAACCTCCTACAATGAGCAGTTCTTC. As protein: CASSFSGTSYNEQFF.